A single T cell receptor (beta chain) is shown here with its context. Its antigen is still unknown. Amplification used 60 Vbeta primers and 13 Jbeta primers. Only in-frame clones appear in the TCRdb table, and some are missing; sequencing was by immunoSEQ multiplex PCR. Of under 150,000 clones in the sample, roughly 79% were seen once. This specimen comes from a study of cytomegalovirus exposure and HLA in healthy donors. Background on the study: In an early release, HLA-typed donors contributed 90 million or so unique TCR sequences. Study outcomes and limitations: Confirmation in vitro established that a few CMV-associated chains were specific for CMV antigens. The presence/absence work took it that sequencing depth was about the same across donors. Among TCR beta chains of equal frequency, HLA-associated ones were more clonally expanded in a later analysis.

Sequenced material: PBMCs. This clonotype was obtained from a young man in good health and CMV-seronegative.

CDR3 in DNA: TGTGCCAGCAGCTTAGAATTGAGTAACTATGGCTACACCTTC. Its translation: CASSLELSNYGYTF. This sequence joins TRBV7-9 and TRBJ1-2, with unresolved D. V dropped 1 base and J dropped 1 base, with 7 bases sitting between them. The germline V gene has CDR1 SEHNR and CDR2 FQNEAQ (reference sequence). The CDR3 consists of 14 residues.